Listed here are 10 T cell receptor beta chains from one sample, sequenced in a study of T cell changes during pregnancy in multiple sclerosis. Sequencing was performed with immunoSEQ multiplex PCR; in TCRdb, only in-frame clones are kept and a portion is missing. The sample lists roughly 64,000 clones, around 96% seen once, with 2% to 2.5% in the top ten. The sequences come from CD8+ T cells from peripheral blood mononuclear cells, collected after pregnancy. These receptor sequences come from a female donor with multiple sclerosis, enrolled in a pregnancy study.

This rearrangement joins TRBV28 to TRBJ2-5, with TRBD2 as a possible D gene (5 bases). With 4 bases removed from V and 0 bases from J, the gap between germline ends came to 15 bases. The germline gives CDR1 MDHEN, CDR2 SYDVKM. The CDR3 covers 16 residues. The DNA of the CDR3 is TGTGCCAGCAGTTCTCGTACGGGGTTCGACCAAGAGACCCAGTACTTC. This encodes CASSSRTGFDQETQYF.

The V call is TRBV6-4, the J call TRBJ2-5, with TRBD2 matching 8 bases. Looked up from germline, CDR1 is MRHNA and CDR2 is SNTAGT. Germline trimming cut 6 bases from V and 5 bases from J; bases unmatched to any gene: 11. This CDR3 comprises 15 residues. The CDR3 DNA reads as TGTGCCAGCAGAGAGAGCGGGAGAGGTCCGGAGACCCAGTACTTC. This encodes CASRESGRGPETQYF.

Worth noting for this clone: The same CDR3 is also encoded by other DNA sequences in this sample. The rearrangement joins TRBV5-6 to TRBJ2-6; no clear D gene. The CDR3 consists of 15 residues. The V end lost 0 bases, the J end lost 4 bases, and 8 bases lay between the germline ends. Germline CDR1 is SGHDT and CDR2 is YYEEEE. CDR3 sequence: CASSLAVSGANVLTF. DNA for the CDR3: TGTGCCAGCAGCTTGGCCGTTTCCGGGGCCAACGTCCTGACTTTC. Variable domain in full (rest from reference TRBV5-6 and TRBJ2-6): DAGVTQSPTHLIKTRGQQVTLRCSPKSGHDTVSWYQQALGQGPQFIFQYYEEEERQRGNFPDRFSGHQFPNYSSELNVNALLLGDSALYLCASSLAVSGANVLTFGAGSRLTVL.

The chain combines TRBV27 with TRBJ2-5; TRBD1 matches at 12 bases. Germline V gives CDR1 MNHEY, CDR2 SMNVEV (reference sequence). The junction had 6 bases not matched to a gene; V was cut back by 5 bases and J by 5 bases. The CDR3 totals 15 residues. CDR3 residues: CASSPRDRGQETQYF. DNA for the CDR3: TGTGCCAGCAGTCCCCGGGACAGGGGGCAGGAGACCCAGTACTTC.

V and J are TRBV19 and TRBJ1-5, with D maybe TRBD1 (5 bases). V lost 2 bases and J 5 bases, leaving 7 bases between the germline ends. This CDR3 has 13 amino acids. The germline V gene encodes CDR1 LNHDA and CDR2 SQIVND (reference sequence). The CDR3 coding sequence is TGTGCCAGTAGTATACGACAGTATCAGCCCCAGCATTTT. It is translated as CASSIRQYQPQHF.

The rearrangement uses TRBV5-1 and TRBJ2-5; 14 nucleotides match TRBD2. The J segment lost 1 base and the V segment lost 4 bases, leaving 3 bases of the junction unmatched. Germline-derived CDR1 and CDR2 are SGHRS and YFSETQ. This CDR3 spans 16 amino acids. This CDR3 is CASSQGLAGGQETQYF. Here the CDR3 DNA reads TGCGCCAGCAGCCAAGGACTAGCGGGAGGCCAAGAGACCCAGTACTTC.

The genes are TRBV5-4 and TRBJ2-5; the D gene is possibly TRBD2 (5 bases). CDR1 and CDR2 from the germline V gene are SGHNT and YYREEE (reference sequence). Deletions cut 1 base from V and 11 bases from J, with 9 bases between. The CDR3 contains 11 residues. The CDR3 reads CASSLSGEQYF. CDR3 sequence (DNA): TGTGCCAGCAGCTTGAGCGGAGAGCAGTACTTC.

V is TRBV5-1 and J is TRBJ1-1; tentative D call: TRBD1 (6 bases). Germline V gives CDR1 SGHRS, CDR2 YFSETQ. V was trimmed by 4 bases and J by 6 bases, leaving 16 bases between them. This CDR3 spans 14 amino acids. The CDR3 sequence is CASSPFGGSSEAFF. CDR3 bases: TGCGCCAGCAGCCCATTTGGGGGCAGCTCTGAAGCTTTCTTT. The entire variable domain, with the rest obtained from reference TRBV5-1 and TRBJ1-1, is as follows: KAGVTQTPRYLIKTRGQQVTLSCSPISGHRSVSWYQQTPGQGLQFLFEYFSETQRNKGNFPGRFSGRQFSNSRSEMNVSTLELGDSALYLCASSPFGGSSEAFFGQGTRLTVV.

DNA for the CDR3: TGTGCCAGCAGCTACACAGGGACGGGAACCGGGGAGCTGTTTTTT. This encodes CASSYTGTGTGELFF. The chain has TRBV28 and TRBJ2-2; a weak D match, TRBD1 (6 bases). Germline values: CDR1 MDHEN, CDR2 SYDVKM. The CDR3 loop spans 15 amino acids. V was clipped by 6 bases and J by 5 bases, with 16 bases between them.

The chain employs TRBV5-1 and TRBJ2-2, with 11 nucleotides matching TRBD2. The CDR3 loop spans 17 amino acids. J gave up 5 bases and V 2 bases, and 8 bases lay outside the gene matches. Germline V lookup: CDR1 SGHRS, CDR2 YFSETQ. CDR3 DNA: TGCGCCAGCAGCTTTTCCCATCCTAGCGGGAGGACCGGGGAGCTGTTTTTT. Amino acids: CASSFSHPSGRTGELFF.